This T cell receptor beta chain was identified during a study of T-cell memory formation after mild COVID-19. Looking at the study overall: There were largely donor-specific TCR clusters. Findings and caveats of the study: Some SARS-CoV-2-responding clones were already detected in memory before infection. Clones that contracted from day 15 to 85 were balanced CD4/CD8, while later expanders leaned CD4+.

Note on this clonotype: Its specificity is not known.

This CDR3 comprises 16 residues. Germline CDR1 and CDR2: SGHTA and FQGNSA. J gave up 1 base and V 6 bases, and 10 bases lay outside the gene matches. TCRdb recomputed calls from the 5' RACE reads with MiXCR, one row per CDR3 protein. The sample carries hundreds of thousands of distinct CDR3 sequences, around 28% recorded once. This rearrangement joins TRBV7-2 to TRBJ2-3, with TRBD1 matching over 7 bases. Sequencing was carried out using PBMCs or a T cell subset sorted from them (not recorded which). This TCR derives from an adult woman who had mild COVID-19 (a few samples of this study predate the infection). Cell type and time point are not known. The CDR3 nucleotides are TGTGCCAGCAGTTACCAACCGGGACAGCGCACAGATACGCAGTATTTT. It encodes CASSYQPGQRTDTQYF.